The T cell receptor beta chain described here comes from a study of human T cells and chemical hapten exposure. The wider study: How much TCR each sample yielded varied, mostly because pooled library volumes differed slightly.

The sample holds many counts of this clonotype. Its antigen remains unknown. Study results and caveats: Once DPC sensitization occurred, TCRs above 1 in 1000 frequency showed no change.

Described time point: healthy volunteer bleed at 6 weeks. Before extraction, the whole blood was not fractionated, and total RNA was taken from it. Individual cDNA molecules each carried unique molecular identifiers attached by the library. In the source study's methods: The number of TCRs in each sample had a median of approximately 99,000 and spanned about 20,000 to 690,600. One entry per CDR3 protein results from TCRdb running MiXCR on the RACE reads. The V and J calls and clone size come from TCRdb's table, not from the authors' own analysis. The repertoire holds around 65,000 distinct CDR3 sequences, with roughly 6.6% as singletons. The CDR3 runs 15 residues. V dropped 5 bases and J dropped 1 base, with 15 bases sitting between them. Germline lookup yields CDR1 MNHEY and CDR2 SVGAGI.

This sequence joins TRBV6-5 and TRBJ2-7, with D possibly being TRBD1 (5 bases). The receptor's source is a female donor in good health. Some clones in this sample may be carry-over from other donors' samples. Material for sequencing was whole blood. CDR3 region: CASSPRTPISYEQYF. CDR3 in DNA: TGTGCCAGCAGTCCCCGGACACCTATATCCTACGAGCAGTACTTC.